A selection of T cell receptor beta chains follows, all from one sample in a study of T cells in Graves' hyperthyroidism and ophthalmopathy. TCRdb called the multiplex PCR reads again in MiXCR, with one record for every CDR3 protein. The sample comprises 550,000 to 800,000 distinct CDR3 sequences, roughly a sixth of which are singletons, and roughly 16% rests with the top ten. Sequencing was performed on blood. The receptors stem from a man in his forties or fifties with Graves' hyperthyroidism. CDR3s include the opening cysteine and the closing phenylalanine or tryptophan. The D gene is left open where the match is weak. Clone size is stated in some rows and not others, as once, few, many or a class when expanded.

j_call d_call v_call clone_size cdr3_nt cdr3_aa
TRBJ2-4 . TRBV7-9 . TGTGCCAGCAGCTTATTCAGGGAAGGCATTCAGTACTTC CASSLFREGIQYF
TRBJ1-2 TRBD1 TRBV10-3 . TGTGCCATCAGTCAGGACGGACAGGTACTTGGCTACACCTTC CAISQDGQVLGYTF
TRBJ1-1 . TRBV5-1 . TGCGCCAGCAGCTCGGGAAGTACAAACACTGAAGCTTTCTTT CASSSGSTNTEAFF
TRBJ2-7 . TRBV6-1 few TGTGCCAGCAGTGAAGGGACGATGGGTTTCTACGAGCAGTACTTC CASSEGTMGFYEQYF
TRBJ2-1 TRBD2 TRBV2 many TGTGCCAGCACCGGGACTGACTTCAATAGCGGGTGGAACAATGAGCAGTTCTTC CASTGTDFNSGWNNEQFF
TRBJ1-6 . TRBV11-2 . TGTGCCAGCAGCCAGACAGAAAGCTCCTATAATTCACCCCTCCACTTT CASSQTESSYNSPLHF
TRBJ2-2 . TRBV28 many TGTGCCAGCAGTTTACTTACCCTAAACACCGGGGAGCTGTTTTTT CASSLLTLNTGELFF
TRBJ2-1 TRBD2 TRBV5-1 few TGCGCCAGCAGCAGAAGAGCGGGAGGTGACAATGAGCAGTTCTTC CASSRRAGGDNEQFF
TRBJ1-2 TRBD1 TRBV5-1 . TGCGCCAGCAGCCGAGGGGACAGGGTAGATTCTAACTATGGCTACACCTTC CASSRGDRVDSNYGYTF
TRBJ1-1 . TRBV29-1 once TGCAGCTCGATTTGGAACACTGAAGCTTTCTTT CSSIWNTEAFF
TRBJ2-1 TRBD2 TRBV28 many TGTGCCAGCAGTTTATTCCCACTAGCGGGAGGGGCTAACAATGAGCAGTTCTTC CASSLFPLAGGANNEQFF
TRBJ2-7 . TRBV28 . TGTGCCAGCAGCAAAATCAGGGGTACCTACGAGCAGTACTTC CASSKIRGTYEQYF
TRBJ2-7 . TRBV10-3 . TGTGCCATCGGGGACGGATCCTACGAGCAGTACTTC CAIGDGSYEQYF
TRBJ1-1 . TRBV7-8 many TGTGCCAGCAGCTTAGCCTGGGGGCCTAACACTGAAGCTTTCTTT CASSLAWGPNTEAFF
TRBJ2-7 TRBD2 TRBV6-1 many TGTGCCAGCAGTGAGAGGGCTAGCGGGGGAAACTACGAGCAGTACTTC CASSERASGGNYEQYF
TRBJ2-7 . TRBV7-9 many TGTGCCAGCAGCTTTGTCGGGGCCCCCTACGAGCAGTACTTC CASSFVGAPYEQYF
TRBJ1-3 . TRBV12-3/TRBV12-4 once TGTGCCAGCAACCCCTGGCAGTCCTCTGGAAACACCATATATTTT CASNPWQSSGNTIYF
TRBJ1-6 TRBD1 TRBV3-1 few TGTGCCAGCAGCCAAGATCTAGGGACAGGTTTGGCCCTCCACTTT CASSQDLGTGLALHF
TRBJ1-1 . TRBV7-9 . TGTGCCAGCAGCCCCACCGCCCTGGCGACGGAAGCTTTCTTT CASSPTALATEAFF
TRBJ1-2 . TRBV28 many TGTGCCAGCAGTTTAACCAGGCTCGGTGGTGGCTACACCTTC CASSLTRLGGGYTF
TRBJ2-3 TRBD1 TRBV7-8 . TGTGCCAGCAGCCGGGGACAGTACACAGATACGCAGTATTTT CASSRGQYTDTQYF
TRBJ2-7 TRBD2 TRBV27 . TGTGCCAGCCGTCCCGGGACTAGCGGCTCCTACGAGCAGTACTTC CASRPGTSGSYEQYF
TRBJ2-7 TRBD2 TRBV5-1 . TGCGCCAGCAGGGGGGACCGGACTAGCGGGAGCTACGAGCAGTACTTC CASRGDRTSGSYEQYF
TRBJ1-1 TRBD1 TRBV7-9 . TGTGCCAGCAGCCCTATGGGACAGGGACGAAGGGACACTGAAGCTTTCTTT CASSPMGQGRRDTEAFF
TRBJ2-1 . TRBV11-3 many TGTGCCAGCAGCTTAGATCACAGGGAGAATGAGCAGTTCTTC CASSLDHRENEQFF
TRBJ1-1 . TRBV4-1 . TGCGCCAGCAGCCTCGATTCCGCCAAGAACACTGAAGCTTTCTTT CASSLDSAKNTEAFF
TRBJ1-5 . TRBV4-1 few TGCGCCAGCAGCCAAGGTCGAGGCAATGCAAATAGCAATCAGCCCCAGCATTTT CASSQGRGNANSNQPQHF
TRBJ1-2 . TRBV7-9 few TGTGCCAGCAGCTTAAGGGAAGGGGAATATGGCTACACCTTC CASSLREGEYGYTF
TRBJ1-5 . TRBV3-1 . TGTGCCAGCAGCCAAGATGGTGGTAGCAATCAGCCCCAGCATTTT CASSQDGGSNQPQHF
TRBJ2-6 . TRBV3-1 few TGTGCCAGCAGCCGGGGGGTGACAGAGTCTGGGGCCAACGTCCTGACTTTC CASSRGVTESGANVLTF
TRBJ2-7 TRBD2 TRBV2 once TGTGCCAGCAGTGTCTCTAGCGGGAGCAGTAACGAGCAGTACTTC CASSVSSGSSNEQYF
TRBJ1-6 TRBD1 TRBV6-5 few TGTGCCAGCAGTTACGGGACAGGGGGGAGTTCACCCCTCCACTTT CASSYGTGGSSPLHF
TRBJ2-5 . TRBV28 few TGTGCCAGCAGGCCGAACAAGGGGGACGGTCGATTCCAAGAGACCCAGTACTTC CASRPNKGDGRFQETQYF
TRBJ1-1 TRBD1 TRBV6-1 . TGTGCCAGCAGTGAAGAGGGGACAGTCGCTAATGAAGCTTTCTTT CASSEEGTVANEAFF
TRBJ1-2 . TRBV29-1 . TGCAGCGTTGATGAGGGGCTCCCCTATGGCTACACCTTC CSVDEGLPYGYTF
TRBJ2-7 . TRBV10-3 many TGTGCCATCAGTGATTCTGGGGACTACGAGCAGTACTTC CAISDSGDYEQYF
TRBJ2-7 TRBD1 TRBV9 . TGTGCCAGCAGCAAGACAGGGGGCTACGAGCAGTACTTC CASSKTGGYEQYF
TRBJ1-1 . TRBV6-5 . TGTGCCAGCCAGCGACGGGGGAACACTGAAGCTTTCTTT CASQRRGNTEAFF
TRBJ2-7 . TRBV4-1 . TGCGCCAGCAGCCTGGGACACTACCCCTACGAGCAGTACTTC CASSLGHYPYEQYF
TRBJ2-2 TRBD2 TRBV28 . TGTGCCAGCAGCCAGGGACTAGCGGGAGGGCCAGTGCGCACCGGGGAGCTGTTTTTT CASSQGLAGGPVRTGELFF
TRBJ2-3 . TRBV12-3/TRBV12-4 many TGTGCCAGCACCATGCCCGGGCTCGGCACAGATACGCAGTATTTT CASTMPGLGTDTQYF
TRBJ2-1 TRBD1 TRBV5-1 . TGCGCCAGCAGCTCCGACAGGGCCGTCTTCAATGAGCAGTTCTTC CASSSDRAVFNEQFF
TRBJ1-2 . TRBV2 many TGTGCCAGCAGTGACAAGGGGGGACCTGACAGCTATGGCTACACCTTC CASSDKGGPDSYGYTF
TRBJ1-4 . TRBV28 . TGTGCCAGCAGTGGGGGGGGGGGGGGGGAGGAAGAAAAACTGTTTTTT CASSGGGGGEEEKLFF
TRBJ2-2 . TRBV28 . TGTGCCAGCAGTCGGCGAACGAAGGCCGGGGAGCTGTTTTTT CASSRRTKAGELFF
TRBJ2-1 TRBD2 TRBV10-3 . TGTGCCATCAGTGAGTCGAACGGACTAGAGAGAAATGAGCAGTTCTTC CAISESNGLERNEQFF
TRBJ2-7 TRBD2 TRBV19 . TGTGCCAGTAGTGAGGCTAGCGGGATGCCTTACGAGCAGTACTTC CASSEASGMPYEQYF
TRBJ2-2 TRBD2 TRBV11-3 few TGTGCCAGCAGCGGACCGGGACTAAGAACCGGGGAGCTGTTTTTT CASSGPGLRTGELFF
TRBJ2-1 . TRBV7-2 many TGTGCCAGCAGCCCGAGGGCCAATGAGCAGTTCTTC CASSPRANEQFF
TRBJ2-1 TRBD2 TRBV7-6 few TGTGCCAGCAGCTTTGCTAGCGGCGCCGAGTGGTACAATGAGCAGTTCTTC CASSFASGAEWYNEQFF
TRBJ2-7 . TRBV9 . TGTGCCAGCAGCGTAGGTGGGGACTCCAGGATCTACGAGCAGTACTTC CASSVGGDSRIYEQYF
TRBJ2-1 . TRBV30 few TGCGCCAGCAGCCAAGATGGGGAATACAATGAGCAGTTCTTC CASSQDGEYNEQFF
TRBJ2-7 . TRBV7-6 many TGTGCCAGCAGCTTAGTTACCGGACCGAGAGACGAGCAGTACTTC CASSLVTGPRDEQYF